Included here is one T cell receptor beta chain sequence, with context. No antigen is known for it. In the PCR, 60 Vbeta and 13 Jbeta primers were used. Assay: immunoSEQ multiplex PCR; the TCRdb copy retains only in-frame clones and omits some. The sample consists of more than 150,000 clones, about four fifths of them appearing once. The source of the sample is a study of cytomegalovirus exposure and HLA in healthy donors. Study-wide findings and caveats: Fewer N-insertions than the approximately 700-donor mean were reportedly shown by an Asian-associated ancestry cluster in a later analysis.

CDR3 length: 14 residues. Trimming removed 0 bases at V and 4 bases at J, with 10 bases between. Germline-derived CDR1 and CDR2 are SGHRS and YFSETQ. The J gene is TRBJ1-1, the V gene TRBV5-1; no clear D gene. Sequencing was done on a sample of PBMCs. This sequence was found in a woman aged 50 to 60 in good health and CMV-seropositive. The CDR3 loop reads CASSLDEGSTEAFF. The CDR3 DNA reads TGCGCCAGCAGCTTGGATGAGGGAAGCACTGAAGCTTTCTTT.